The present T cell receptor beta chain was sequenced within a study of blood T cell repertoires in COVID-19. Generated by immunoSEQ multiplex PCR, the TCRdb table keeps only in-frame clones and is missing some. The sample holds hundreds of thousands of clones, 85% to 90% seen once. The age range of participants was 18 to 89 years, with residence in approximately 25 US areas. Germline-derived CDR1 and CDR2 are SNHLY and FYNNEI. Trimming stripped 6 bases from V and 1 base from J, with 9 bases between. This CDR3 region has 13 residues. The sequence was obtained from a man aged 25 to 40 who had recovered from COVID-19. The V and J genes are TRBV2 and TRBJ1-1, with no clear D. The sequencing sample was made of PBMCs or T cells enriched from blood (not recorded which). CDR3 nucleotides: TGTGCCAGCAGGTTGCGGAGGAACACTGAAGCTTTCTTT. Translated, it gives CASRLRRNTEAFF.